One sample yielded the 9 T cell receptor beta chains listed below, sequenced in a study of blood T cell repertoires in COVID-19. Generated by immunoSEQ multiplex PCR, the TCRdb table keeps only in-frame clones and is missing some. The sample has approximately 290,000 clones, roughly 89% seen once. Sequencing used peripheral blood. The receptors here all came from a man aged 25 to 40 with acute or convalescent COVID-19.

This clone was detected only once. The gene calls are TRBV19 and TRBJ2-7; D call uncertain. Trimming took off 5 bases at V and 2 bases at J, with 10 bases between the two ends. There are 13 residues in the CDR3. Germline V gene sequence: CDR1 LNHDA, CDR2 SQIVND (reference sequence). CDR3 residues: CASSGQVAYEQYF. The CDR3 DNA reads TGTGCCAGTAGTGGGCAGGTAGCCTACGAGCAGTACTTC.

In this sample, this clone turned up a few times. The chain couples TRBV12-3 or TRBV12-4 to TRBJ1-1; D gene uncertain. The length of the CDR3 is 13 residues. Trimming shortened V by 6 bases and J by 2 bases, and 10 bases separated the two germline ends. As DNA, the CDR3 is TGTGCCAGCAGCCTACTATCCAACACTGAAGCTTTCTTT. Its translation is CASSLLSNTEAFF.

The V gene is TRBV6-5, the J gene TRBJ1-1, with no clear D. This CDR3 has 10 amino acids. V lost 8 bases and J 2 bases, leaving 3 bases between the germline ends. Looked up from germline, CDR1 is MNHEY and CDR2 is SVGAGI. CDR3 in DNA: TGTGCCAGCCTAAACACTGAAGCTTTCTTT. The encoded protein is CASLNTEAFF.

The chain's CDR3 is CASSQDSGSGNTIYF. CDR3 nucleotide sequence: TGTGCCAGCAGCCAAGACTCGGGTTCCGGAAACACCATATATTTT. The J gene is TRBJ1-3, the V gene TRBV14; D not certain. The CDR3 runs to 15 residues. V lost 0 bases and J lost 4, with 10 bases in between. Germline V CDR1 and CDR2: SGHDN, FVKESK.

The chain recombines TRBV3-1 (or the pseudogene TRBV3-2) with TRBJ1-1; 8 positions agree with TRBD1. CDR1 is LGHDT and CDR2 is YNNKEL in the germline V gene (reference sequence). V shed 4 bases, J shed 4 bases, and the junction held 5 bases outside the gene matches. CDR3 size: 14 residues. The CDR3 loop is CASSLRQGSTEAFF. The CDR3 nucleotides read TGTGCCAGCAGCCTCCGACAGGGGAGCACTGAAGCTTTCTTT.

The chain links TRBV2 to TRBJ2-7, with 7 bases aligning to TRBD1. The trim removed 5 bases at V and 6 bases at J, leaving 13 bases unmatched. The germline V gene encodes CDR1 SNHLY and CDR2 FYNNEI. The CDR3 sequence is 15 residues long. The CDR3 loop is CASSNNRGSLGEQYF. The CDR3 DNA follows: TGTGCCAGCAGTAATAACAGGGGTTCCCTAGGCGAGCAGTACTTC.

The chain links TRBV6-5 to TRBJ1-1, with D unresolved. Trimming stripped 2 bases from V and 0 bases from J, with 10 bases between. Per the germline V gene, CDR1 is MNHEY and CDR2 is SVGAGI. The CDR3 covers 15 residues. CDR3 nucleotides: TGTGCCAGCAGTTACAAGCGGGGTTTGAACACTGAAGCTTTCTTT. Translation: CASSYKRGLNTEAFF.

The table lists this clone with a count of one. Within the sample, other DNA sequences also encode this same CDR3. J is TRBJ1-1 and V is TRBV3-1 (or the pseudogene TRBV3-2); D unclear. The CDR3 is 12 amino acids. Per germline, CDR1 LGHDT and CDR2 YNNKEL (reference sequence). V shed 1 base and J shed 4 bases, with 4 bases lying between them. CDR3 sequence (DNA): TGTGCCAGCAGCCAAGGAGGCACTGAAGCTTTCTTT. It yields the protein CASSQGGTEAFF.

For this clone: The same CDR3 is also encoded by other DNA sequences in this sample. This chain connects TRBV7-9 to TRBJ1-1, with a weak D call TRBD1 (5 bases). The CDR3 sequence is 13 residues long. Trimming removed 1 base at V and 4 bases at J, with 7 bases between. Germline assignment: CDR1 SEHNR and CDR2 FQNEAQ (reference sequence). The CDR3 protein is CASSLGRVTEAFF. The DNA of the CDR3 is TGTGCCAGCAGCTTAGGCAGGGTCACTGAAGCTTTCTTT.